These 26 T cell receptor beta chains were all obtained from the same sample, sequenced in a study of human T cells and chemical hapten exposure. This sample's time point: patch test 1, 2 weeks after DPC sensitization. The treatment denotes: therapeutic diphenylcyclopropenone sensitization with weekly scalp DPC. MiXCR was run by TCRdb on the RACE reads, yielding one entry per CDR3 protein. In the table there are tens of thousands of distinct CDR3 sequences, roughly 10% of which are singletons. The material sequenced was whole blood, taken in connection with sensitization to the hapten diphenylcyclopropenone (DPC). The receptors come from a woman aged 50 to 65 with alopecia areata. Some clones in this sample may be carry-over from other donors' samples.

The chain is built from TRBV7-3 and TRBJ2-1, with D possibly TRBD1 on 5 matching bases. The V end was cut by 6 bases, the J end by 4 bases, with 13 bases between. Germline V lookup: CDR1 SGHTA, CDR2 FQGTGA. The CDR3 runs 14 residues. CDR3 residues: CASRAGYPYNEQFF. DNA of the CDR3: TGTGCCAGCAGGGCAGGGTACCCATACAATGAGCAGTTCTTC.

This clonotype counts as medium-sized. Written as DNA, the CDR3 is TGTGCCAGCAGTTCCCCCTATAACAGGGTGGGTGAGCAGTTCTTC. This sequence encodes CASSSPYNRVGEQFF. This sequence joins TRBV28 and TRBJ2-1; weak D call: TRBD1 (6 bases). Trimming took off 4 bases at V and 9 bases at J, with 19 bases between the two ends. Germline V gene sequence: CDR1 MDHEN, CDR2 SYDVKM. The CDR3 runs 15 residues.

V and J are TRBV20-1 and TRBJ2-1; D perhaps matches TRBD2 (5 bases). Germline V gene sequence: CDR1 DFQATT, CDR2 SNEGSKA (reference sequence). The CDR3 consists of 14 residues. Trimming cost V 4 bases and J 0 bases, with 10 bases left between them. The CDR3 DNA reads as TGCAGTGCTAAAACGGGGTACTCCTACAATGAGCAGTTCTTC. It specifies CSAKTGYSYNEQFF.

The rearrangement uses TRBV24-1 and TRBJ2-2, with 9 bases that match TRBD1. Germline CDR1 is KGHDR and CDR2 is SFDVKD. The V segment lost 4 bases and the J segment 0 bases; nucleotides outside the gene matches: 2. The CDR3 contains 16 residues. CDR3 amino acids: CATSDRQGANTGELFF. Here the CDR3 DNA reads TGTGCCACCAGTGACCGACAGGGGGCGAACACCGGGGAGCTGTTTTTT.

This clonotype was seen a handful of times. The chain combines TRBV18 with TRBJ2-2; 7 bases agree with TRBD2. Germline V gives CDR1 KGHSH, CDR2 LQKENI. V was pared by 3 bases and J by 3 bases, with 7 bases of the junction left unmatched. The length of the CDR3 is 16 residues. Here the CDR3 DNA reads TGTGCCAGCTCACCCCGAACTAGCGCGGACACCGGGGAGCTGTTTTTT. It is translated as CASSPRTSADTGELFF.

CDR3 coding DNA: TGTGCCAGCAGTTTAGCCCCGAGTAGCAATCAGCCCCAGCATTTT. This translates into CASSLAPSSNQPQHF. This chain uses TRBV28 with TRBJ1-5; D unclear. Trimming took 2 bases from V and 0 from J, leaving 8 bases between them. The CDR3 contains 15 residues. Germline V gene data show CDR1 as MDHEN and CDR2 as SYDVKM.

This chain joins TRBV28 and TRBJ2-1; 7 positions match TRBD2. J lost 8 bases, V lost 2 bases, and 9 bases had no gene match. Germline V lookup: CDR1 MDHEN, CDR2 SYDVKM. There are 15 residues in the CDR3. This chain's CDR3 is CASSLELAGVYEQFF. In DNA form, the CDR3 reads TGTGCCAGCAGTTTAGAGCTGGCGGGAGTTTATGAGCAGTTCTTC. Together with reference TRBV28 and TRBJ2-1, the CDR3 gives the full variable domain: DVKVTQSSRYLVKRTGEKVFLECVQDMDHENMFWYRQDPGLGLRLIYFSYDVKMKEKGDIPEGYSVSREKKERFSLILESASTNQTSMYLCASSLELAGVYEQFFGPGTRLTVL.

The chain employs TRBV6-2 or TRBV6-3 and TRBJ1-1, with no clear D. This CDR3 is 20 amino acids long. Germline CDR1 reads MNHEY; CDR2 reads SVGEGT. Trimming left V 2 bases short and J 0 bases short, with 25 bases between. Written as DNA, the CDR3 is TGTGCCAGCAGTTACCCTTTCGAGAGCCCATCAACACGTCTGAACACTGAAGCTTTCTTT. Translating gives CASSYPFESPSTRLNTEAFF.

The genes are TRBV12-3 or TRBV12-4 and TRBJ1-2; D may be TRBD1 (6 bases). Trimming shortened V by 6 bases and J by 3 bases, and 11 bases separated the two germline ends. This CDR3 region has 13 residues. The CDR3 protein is CASSRRTDYGYTF. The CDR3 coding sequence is TGTGCCAGCAGCCGTCGGACAGACTATGGCTACACCTTC.

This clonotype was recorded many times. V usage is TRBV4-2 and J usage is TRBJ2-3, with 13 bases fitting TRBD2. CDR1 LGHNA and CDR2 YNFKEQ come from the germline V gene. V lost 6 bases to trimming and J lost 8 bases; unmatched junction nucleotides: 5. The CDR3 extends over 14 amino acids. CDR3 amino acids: CASSPGLAGRTQYF. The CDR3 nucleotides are TGTGCCAGCAGTCCGGGACTAGCGGGACGTACGCAGTATTTT.

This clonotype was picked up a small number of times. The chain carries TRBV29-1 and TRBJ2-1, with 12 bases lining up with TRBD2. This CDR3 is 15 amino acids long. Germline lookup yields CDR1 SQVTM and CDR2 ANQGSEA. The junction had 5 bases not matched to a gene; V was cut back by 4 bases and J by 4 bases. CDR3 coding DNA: TGCAGCGTTGCCTCCACTAGCGGGAGGTACAATGAGCAGTTCTTC. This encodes CSVASTSGRYNEQFF.

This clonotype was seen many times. CDR3 protein: CSATQGALNEKLFF. In DNA form, the CDR3 reads TGCAGTGCTACACAGGGGGCCCTTAATGAAAAACTGTTTTTT. The chain combines TRBV20-1 with TRBJ1-4, with 9 bases that match TRBD1. Germline V gene data show CDR1 as DFQATT and CDR2 as SNEGSKA (reference sequence). This CDR3 is built from 14 residues. Losses at the gene ends were 4 bases for V and 4 bases for J; bases not matched to a gene: 4.

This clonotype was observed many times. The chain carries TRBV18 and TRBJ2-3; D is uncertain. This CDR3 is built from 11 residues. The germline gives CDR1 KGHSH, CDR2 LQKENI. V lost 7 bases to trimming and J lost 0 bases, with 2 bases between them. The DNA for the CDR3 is TGTGCCAGCTTGAGCACAGATACGCAGTATTTT. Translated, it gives CASLSTDTQYF.

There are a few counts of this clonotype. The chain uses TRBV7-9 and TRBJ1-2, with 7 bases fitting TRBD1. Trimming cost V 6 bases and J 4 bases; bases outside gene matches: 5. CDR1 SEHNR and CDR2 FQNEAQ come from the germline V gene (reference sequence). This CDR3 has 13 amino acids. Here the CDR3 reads CASSGDRGYGYTF. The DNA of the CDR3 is TGTGCCAGCAGTGGGGACAGAGGCTATGGCTACACCTTC.

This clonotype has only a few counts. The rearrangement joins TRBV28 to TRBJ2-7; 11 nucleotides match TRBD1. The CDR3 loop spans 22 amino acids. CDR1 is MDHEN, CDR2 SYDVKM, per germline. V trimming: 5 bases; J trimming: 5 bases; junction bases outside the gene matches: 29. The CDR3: CASSGARVPAVLDRGLGNEQYF. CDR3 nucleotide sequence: TGTGCCAGCAGTGGAGCCAGGGTGCCAGCAGTTTTGGACAGGGGGCTAGGTAACGAGCAGTACTTC. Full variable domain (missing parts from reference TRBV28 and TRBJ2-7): DVKVTQSSRYLVKRTGEKVFLECVQDMDHENMFWYRQDPGLGLRLIYFSYDVKMKEKGDIPEGYSVSREKKERFSLILESASTNQTSMYLCASSGARVPAVLDRGLGNEQYFGPGTRLTVT.

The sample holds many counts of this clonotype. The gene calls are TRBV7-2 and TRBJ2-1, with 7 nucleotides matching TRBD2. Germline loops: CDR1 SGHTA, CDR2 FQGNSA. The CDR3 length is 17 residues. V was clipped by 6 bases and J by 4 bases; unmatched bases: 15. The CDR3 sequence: CASRGPVIGGTYNEQFF. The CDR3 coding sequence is TGTGCCAGCAGGGGACCGGTCATCGGGGGGACTTACAATGAGCAGTTCTTC.

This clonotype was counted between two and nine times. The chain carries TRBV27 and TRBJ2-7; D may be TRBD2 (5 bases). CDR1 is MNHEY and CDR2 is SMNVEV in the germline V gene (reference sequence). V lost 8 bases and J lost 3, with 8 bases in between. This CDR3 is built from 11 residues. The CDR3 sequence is CASPEGYEQYF. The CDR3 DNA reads TGTGCCAGCCCTGAGGGCTACGAGCAGTACTTC.

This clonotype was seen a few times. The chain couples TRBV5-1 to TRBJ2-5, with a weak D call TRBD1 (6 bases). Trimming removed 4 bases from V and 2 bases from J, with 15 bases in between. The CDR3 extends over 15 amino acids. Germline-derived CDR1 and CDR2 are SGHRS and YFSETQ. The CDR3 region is CASSVKDSEQETQYF. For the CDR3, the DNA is TGCGCCAGCAGCGTTAAGGACAGCGAACAAGAGACCCAGTACTTC.

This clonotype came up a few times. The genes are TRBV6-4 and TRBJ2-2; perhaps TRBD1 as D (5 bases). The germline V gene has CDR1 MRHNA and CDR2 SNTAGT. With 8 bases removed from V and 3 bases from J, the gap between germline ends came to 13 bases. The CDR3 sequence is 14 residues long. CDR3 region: CASQLDSYTGELFF. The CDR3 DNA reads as TGTGCCAGCCAGCTCGACAGCTACACCGGGGAGCTGTTTTTT.

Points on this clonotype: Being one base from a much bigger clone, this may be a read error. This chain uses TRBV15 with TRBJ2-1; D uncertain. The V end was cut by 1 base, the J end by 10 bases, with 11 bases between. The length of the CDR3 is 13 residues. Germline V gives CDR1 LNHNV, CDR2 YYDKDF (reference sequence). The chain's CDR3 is CATSRVTLREQFF. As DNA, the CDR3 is TGTGCCACCAGCAGAGTTACCCTCCGGGAGCAGTTCTTC.

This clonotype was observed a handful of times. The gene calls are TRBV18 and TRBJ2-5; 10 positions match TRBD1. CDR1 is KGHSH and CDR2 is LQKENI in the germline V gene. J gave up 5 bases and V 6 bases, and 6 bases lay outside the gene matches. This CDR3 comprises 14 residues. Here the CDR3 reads CASSRQGARETQYF. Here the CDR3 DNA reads TGTGCCAGCTCCCGACAGGGGGCTCGGGAGACCCAGTACTTC.

The CDR3 is CASSYSIGSGNTIYF. The CDR3 DNA reads TGTGCCAGCAGTTACTCGATTGGTTCTGGAAACACCATATATTTT. The chain is built from TRBV6-6 and TRBJ1-3, with D unresolved. The germline V and J ends were trimmed by 0 bases and 1 base, with 7 bases remaining between them. Germline assignment: CDR1 MNHNY and CDR2 SVGAGI (reference sequence). The CDR3 consists of 15 residues.

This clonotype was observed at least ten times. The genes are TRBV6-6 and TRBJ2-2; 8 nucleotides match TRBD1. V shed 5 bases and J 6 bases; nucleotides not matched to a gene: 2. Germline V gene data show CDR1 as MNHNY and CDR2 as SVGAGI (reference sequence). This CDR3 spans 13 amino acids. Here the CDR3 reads CASSPQGAGELFF. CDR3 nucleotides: TGTGCCAGCAGTCCACAGGGGGCCGGGGAGCTGTTTTTT.

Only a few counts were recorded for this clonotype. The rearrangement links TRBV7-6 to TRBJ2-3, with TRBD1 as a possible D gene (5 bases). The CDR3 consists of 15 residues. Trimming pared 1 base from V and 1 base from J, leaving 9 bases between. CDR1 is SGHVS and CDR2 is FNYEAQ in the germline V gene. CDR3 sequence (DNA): TGTGCCAGCAGCTTAGGGGGCGTTGGCACAGATACGCAGTATTTT. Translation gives CASSLGGVGTDTQYF.

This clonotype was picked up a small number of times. CDR3 in amino acids: CASSPAGPWSYNEQFF. CDR3 DNA sequence: TGTGCCAGCAGTCCCGCGGGCCCCTGGTCCTACAATGAGCAGTTCTTC. This chain links TRBV7-6 with TRBJ2-1, with a weak D call TRBD2 (5 bases). This CDR3 is 16 amino acids long. The germline V and J ends were trimmed by 6 bases and 1 base, with 16 bases remaining between them. Germline CDR1 and CDR2: SGHVS and FNYEAQ.

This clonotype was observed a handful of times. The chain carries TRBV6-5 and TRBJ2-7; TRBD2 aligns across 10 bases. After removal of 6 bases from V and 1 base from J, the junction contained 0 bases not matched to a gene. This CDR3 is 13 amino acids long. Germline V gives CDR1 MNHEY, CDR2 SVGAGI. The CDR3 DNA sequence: TGTGCCAGCAGAGCGGGGGGGTCCTACGAGCAGTACTTC. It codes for CASRAGGSYEQYF.